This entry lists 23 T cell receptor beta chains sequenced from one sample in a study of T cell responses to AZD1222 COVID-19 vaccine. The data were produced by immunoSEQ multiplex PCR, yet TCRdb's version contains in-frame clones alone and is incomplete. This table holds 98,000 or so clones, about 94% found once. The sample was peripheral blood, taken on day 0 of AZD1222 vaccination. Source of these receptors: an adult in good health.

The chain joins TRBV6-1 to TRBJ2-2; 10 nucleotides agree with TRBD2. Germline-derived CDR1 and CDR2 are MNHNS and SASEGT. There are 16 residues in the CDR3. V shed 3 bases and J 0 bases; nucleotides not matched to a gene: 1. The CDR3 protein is CASSELAGANTGELFF. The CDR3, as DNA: TGTGCCAGCAGTGAGCTAGCGGGAGCGAACACCGGGGAGCTGTTTTTT.

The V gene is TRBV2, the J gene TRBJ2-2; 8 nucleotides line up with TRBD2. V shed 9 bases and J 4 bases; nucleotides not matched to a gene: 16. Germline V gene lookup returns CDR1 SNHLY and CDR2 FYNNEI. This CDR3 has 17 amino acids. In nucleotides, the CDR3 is TGTGCCAGTATTCTCGGGGGCACAGCGGGAGTCACCGGGGAGCTGTTTTTT. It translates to CASILGGTAGVTGELFF.

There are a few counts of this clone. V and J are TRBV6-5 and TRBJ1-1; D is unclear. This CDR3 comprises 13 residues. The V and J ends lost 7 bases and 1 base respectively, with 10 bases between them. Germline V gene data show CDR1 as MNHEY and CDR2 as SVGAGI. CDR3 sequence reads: CASTEGKNTEAFF. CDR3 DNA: TGTGCCAGCACCGAGGGCAAGAACACTGAAGCTTTCTTT.

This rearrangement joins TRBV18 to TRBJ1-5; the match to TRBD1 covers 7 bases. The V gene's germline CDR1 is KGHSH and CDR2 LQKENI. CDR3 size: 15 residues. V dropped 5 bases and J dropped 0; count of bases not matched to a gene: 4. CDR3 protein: CASSEGQPSNQPQHF. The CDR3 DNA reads TGTGCCAGCTCAGAGGGACAGCCTAGCAATCAGCCCCAGCATTTT.

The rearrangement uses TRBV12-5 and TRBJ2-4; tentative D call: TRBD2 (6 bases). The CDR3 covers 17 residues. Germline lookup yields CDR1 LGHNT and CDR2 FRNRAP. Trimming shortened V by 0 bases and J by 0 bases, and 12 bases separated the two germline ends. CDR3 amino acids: CASGLVLGGLAKNIQYF. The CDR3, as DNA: TGTGCTAGTGGTTTGGTATTGGGGGGATTAGCCAAAAACATTCAGTACTTC.

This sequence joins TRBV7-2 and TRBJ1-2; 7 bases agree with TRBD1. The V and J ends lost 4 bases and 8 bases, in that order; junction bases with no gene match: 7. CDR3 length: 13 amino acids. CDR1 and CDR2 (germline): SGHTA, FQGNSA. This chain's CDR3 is CASSSTGVGGYTF. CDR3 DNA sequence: TGTGCCAGCAGCTCCACAGGGGTGGGCGGCTACACCTTC.

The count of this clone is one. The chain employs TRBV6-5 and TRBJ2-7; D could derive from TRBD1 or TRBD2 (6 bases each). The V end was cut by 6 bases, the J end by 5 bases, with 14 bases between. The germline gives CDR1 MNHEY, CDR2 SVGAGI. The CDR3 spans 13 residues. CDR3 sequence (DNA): TGTGCCAGCAGAAGTCCCGGGGGCGACGAGCAGTACTTC. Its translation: CASRSPGGDEQYF.

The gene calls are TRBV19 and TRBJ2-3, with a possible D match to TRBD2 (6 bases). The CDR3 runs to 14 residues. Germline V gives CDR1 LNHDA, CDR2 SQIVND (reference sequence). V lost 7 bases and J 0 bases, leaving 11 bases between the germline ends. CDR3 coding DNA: TGTGCCAGTAAGATGCGGGGAAGCACAGATACGCAGTATTTT. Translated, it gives CASKMRGSTDTQYF. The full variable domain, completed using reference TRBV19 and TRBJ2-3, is DGGITQSPKYLFRKEGQNVTLSCEQNLNHDAMYWYRQDPGQGLRLIYYSQIVNDFQKGDIAEGYSVSREKKESFPLTVTSAQKNPTAFYLCASKMRGSTDTQYFGPGTRLTVL.

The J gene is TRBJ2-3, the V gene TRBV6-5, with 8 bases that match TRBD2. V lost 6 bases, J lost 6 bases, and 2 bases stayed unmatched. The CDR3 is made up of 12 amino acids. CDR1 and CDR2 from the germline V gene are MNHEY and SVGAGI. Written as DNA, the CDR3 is TGTGCCAGCAGGGGCGGGGGGGATACGCAGTATTTT. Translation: CASRGGGDTQYF.

Written as DNA, the CDR3 is TGCGCCAGCAGGGCAGGGGAATATGGCTACACCTTC. Protein sequence: CASRAGEYGYTF. This rearrangement joins TRBV4-1 to TRBJ1-2; a weak D match, TRBD1 (6 bases). Germline V gene sequence: CDR1 MGHRA, CDR2 YSYEKL. The ends were cut back, 6 bases at V and 5 bases at J, with 10 bases in the middle. This CDR3 has 12 residues.

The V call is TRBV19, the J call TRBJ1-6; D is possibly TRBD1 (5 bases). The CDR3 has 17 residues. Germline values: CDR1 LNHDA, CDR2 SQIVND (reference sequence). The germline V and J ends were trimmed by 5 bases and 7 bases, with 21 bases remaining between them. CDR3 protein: CASSRKASGASNSPLHF. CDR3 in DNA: TGTGCCAGTAGTCGAAAAGCCTCCGGGGCCTCCAATTCACCCCTCCACTTT.

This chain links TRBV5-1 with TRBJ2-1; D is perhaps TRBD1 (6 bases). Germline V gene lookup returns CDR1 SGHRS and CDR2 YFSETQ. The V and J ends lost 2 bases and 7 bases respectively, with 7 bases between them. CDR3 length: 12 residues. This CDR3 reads CASSLQGNEQFF. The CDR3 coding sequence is TGCGCCAGCAGCTTACAGGGAAATGAGCAGTTCTTC.

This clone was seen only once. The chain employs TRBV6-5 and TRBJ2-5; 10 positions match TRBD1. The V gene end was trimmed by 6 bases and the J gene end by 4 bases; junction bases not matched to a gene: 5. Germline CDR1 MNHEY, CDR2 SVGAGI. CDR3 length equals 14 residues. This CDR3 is CASSPDRGRETQYF. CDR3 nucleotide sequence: TGTGCCAGCAGCCCCGACAGGGGGCGAGAGACCCAGTACTTC.

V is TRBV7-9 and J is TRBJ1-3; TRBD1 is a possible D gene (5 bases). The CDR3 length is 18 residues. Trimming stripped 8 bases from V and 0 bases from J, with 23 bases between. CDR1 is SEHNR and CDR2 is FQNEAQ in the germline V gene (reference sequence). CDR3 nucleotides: TGTGCCAGCCCCCTAGCCCCCGGGGCTGCAGACTCTGGAAACACCATATATTTT. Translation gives CASPLAPGAADSGNTIYF.

The CDR3 nucleotides are TGTGCCAGCAGCCCAGGGAACACTGAAGCTTTCTTT. Translation gives CASSPGNTEAFF. The rearrangement joins TRBV3-1 (or the pseudogene TRBV3-2) to TRBJ1-1; D call uncertain. The V end was cut by 4 bases, the J end by 1 base, with 4 bases between. Germline CDR1 reads LGHDT; CDR2 reads YNNKEL (reference sequence). This CDR3 has 12 amino acids.

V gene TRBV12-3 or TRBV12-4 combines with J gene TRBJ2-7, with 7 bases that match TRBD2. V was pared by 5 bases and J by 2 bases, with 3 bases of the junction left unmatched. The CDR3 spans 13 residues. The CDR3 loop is CASSIGLAYEQYF. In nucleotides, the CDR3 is TGTGCCAGCAGTATTGGACTAGCCTACGAGCAGTACTTC.

CDR3 in DNA: TGTGCCAGCAGTTACTCGGGAGGGCGGCCTGAAGCTTTCTTT. Protein sequence: CASSYSGGRPEAFF. The chain carries TRBV6-5 and TRBJ1-1; D gene unclear. V dropped 0 bases and J dropped 6 bases, with 11 bases sitting between them. This CDR3 region has 14 residues. Germline values: CDR1 MNHEY, CDR2 SVGAGI.

The CDR3 protein is CASGHTGELFF. Here the CDR3 DNA reads TGTGCCAGCGGACACACCGGGGAGCTGTTTTTT. The chain couples TRBV27 to TRBJ2-2; D unclear. Trimming took 8 bases from V and 3 from J, leaving 4 bases between them. The CDR3 runs 11 residues. Per the germline V gene, CDR1 is MNHEY and CDR2 is SMNVEV (reference sequence).

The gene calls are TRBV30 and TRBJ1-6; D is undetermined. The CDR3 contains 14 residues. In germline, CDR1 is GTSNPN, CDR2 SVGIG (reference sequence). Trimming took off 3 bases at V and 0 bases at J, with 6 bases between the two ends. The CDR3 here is CAWRPISYNSPLHF. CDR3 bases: TGTGCCTGGAGGCCCATCTCCTATAATTCACCCCTCCACTTT.

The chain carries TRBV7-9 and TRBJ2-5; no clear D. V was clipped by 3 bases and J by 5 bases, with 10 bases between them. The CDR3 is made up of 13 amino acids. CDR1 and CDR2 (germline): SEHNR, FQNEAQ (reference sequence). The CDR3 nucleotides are TGTGCCAGCAGCTTGAGCTCAAGGGAGACCCAGTACTTC. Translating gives CASSLSSRETQYF.

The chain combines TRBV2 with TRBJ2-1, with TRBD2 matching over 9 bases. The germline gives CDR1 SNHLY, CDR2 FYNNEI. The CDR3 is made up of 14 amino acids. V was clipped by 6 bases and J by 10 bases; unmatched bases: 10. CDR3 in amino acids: CASRGSSGRLEQFF. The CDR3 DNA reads TGTGCCAGCAGAGGGAGTAGCGGGAGACTCGAGCAGTTCTTC. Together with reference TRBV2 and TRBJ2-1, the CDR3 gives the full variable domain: EPEVTQTPSHQVTQMGQEVILRCVPISNHLYFYWYRQILGQKVEFLVSFYNNEISEKSEIFDDQFSVERPDGSNFTLKIRSTKLEDSAMYFCASRGSSGRLEQFFGPGTRLTVL.

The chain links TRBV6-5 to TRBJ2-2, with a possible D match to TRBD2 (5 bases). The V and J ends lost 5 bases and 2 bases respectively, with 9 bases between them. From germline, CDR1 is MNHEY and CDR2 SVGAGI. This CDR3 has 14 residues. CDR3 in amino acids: CASSTGLNTGELFF. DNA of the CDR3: TGTGCCAGCAGTACTGGACTTAACACCGGGGAGCTGTTTTTT.

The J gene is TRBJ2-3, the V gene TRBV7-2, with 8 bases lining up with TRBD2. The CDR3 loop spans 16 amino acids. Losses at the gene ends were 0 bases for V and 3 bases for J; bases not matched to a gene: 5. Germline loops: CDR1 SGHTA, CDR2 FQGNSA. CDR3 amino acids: CASSLAAGATTDTQYF. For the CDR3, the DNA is TGTGCCAGCAGCTTAGCAGCGGGAGCAACAACAGATACGCAGTATTTT.